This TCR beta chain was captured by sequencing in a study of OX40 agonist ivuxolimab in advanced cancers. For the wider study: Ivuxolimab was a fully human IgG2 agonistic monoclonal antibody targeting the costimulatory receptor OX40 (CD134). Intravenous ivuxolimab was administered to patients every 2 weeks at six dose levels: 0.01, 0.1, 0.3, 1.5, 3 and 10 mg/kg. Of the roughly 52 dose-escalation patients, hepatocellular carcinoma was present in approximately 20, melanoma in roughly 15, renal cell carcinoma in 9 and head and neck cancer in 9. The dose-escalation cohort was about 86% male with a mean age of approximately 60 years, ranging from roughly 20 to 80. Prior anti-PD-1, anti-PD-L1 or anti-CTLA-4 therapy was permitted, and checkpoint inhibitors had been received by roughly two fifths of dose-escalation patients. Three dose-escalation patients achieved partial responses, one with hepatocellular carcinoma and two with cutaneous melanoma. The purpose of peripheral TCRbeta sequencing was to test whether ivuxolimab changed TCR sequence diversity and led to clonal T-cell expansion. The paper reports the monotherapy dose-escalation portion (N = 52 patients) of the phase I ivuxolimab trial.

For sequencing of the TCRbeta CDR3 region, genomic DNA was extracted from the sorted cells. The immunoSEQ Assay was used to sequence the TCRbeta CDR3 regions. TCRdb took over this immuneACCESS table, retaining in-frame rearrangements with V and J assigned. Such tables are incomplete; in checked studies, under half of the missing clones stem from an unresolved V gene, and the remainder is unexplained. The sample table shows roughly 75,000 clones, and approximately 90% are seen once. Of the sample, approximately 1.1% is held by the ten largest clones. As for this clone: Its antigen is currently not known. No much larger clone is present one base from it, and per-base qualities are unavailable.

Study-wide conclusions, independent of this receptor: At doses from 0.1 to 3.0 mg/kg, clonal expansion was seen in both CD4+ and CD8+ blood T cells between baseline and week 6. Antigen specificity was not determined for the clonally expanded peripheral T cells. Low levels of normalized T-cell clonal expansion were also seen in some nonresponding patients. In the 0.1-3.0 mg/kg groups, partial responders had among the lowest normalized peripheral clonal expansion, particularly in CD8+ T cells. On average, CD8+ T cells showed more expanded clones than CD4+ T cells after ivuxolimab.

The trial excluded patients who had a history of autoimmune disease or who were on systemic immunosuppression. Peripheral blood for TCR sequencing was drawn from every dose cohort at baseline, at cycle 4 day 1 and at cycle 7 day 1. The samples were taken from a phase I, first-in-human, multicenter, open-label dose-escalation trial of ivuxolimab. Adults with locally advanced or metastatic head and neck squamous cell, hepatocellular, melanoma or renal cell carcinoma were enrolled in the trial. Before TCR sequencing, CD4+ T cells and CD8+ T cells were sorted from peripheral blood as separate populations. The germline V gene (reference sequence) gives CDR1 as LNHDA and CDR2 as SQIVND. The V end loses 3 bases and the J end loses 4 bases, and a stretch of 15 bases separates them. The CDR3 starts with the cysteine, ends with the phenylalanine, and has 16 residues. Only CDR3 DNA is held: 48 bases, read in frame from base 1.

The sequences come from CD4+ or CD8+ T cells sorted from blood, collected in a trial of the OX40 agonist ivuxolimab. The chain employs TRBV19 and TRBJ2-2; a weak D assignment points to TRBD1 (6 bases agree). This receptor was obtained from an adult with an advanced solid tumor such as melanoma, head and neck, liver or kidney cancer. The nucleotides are TGTGCCAGTAGTATTCAAACAGGGAGTAGCACCGGGGAGCTGTTTTTT. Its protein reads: CASSIQTGSSTGELFF.